These 13 T cell receptor beta chains were sequenced from one sample in a study of T cell responses to AZD1222 COVID-19 vaccine. Sequencing was performed with immunoSEQ multiplex PCR; in TCRdb, only in-frame clones are kept and a portion is missing. The sample gives over 100,000 clones, roughly nine tenths of which show up once; over 1.5% is in the top ten. This material consisted of peripheral blood, taken on day 0 of AZD1222 vaccination. Source of these receptors: an adult in good health.

This clone was seen just once. The chain uses TRBV2 and TRBJ2-6; D unresolved. The CDR3 covers 15 residues. Germline V gives CDR1 SNHLY, CDR2 FYNNEI. Trimming removed 1 base at V and 2 bases at J, with 6 bases between. The CDR3 is CASSEVETGANVLTF. The CDR3 region has the DNA TGTGCCAGCAGTGAAGTAGAAACTGGGGCCAACGTCCTGACTTTC.

The V gene is TRBV30, the J gene TRBJ2-2, with a weak D call TRBD1 (6 bases). This CDR3 is built from 14 residues. The V end was cut by 4 bases, the J end by 10 bases, with 19 bases between. CDR1 and CDR2 (germline): GTSNPN, SVGIG (reference sequence). CDR3 nucleotide sequence: TGTGCCTGGACTCGCATCGGACAGAATTCGGAGCTGTTTTTT. It encodes CAWTRIGQNSELFF.

This chain connects TRBV6-2 or TRBV6-3 to TRBJ2-1, with D maybe TRBD1 (5 bases). The germline gives CDR1 MNHEY, CDR2 SVGEGT. Trimming left V 0 bases short and J 6 bases short, with 18 bases between. The CDR3 has 17 amino acids. In DNA form, the CDR3 reads TGTGCCAGCAGTTACTCGAGTGGGCAGGGAAAGCGCAATGAGCAGTTCTTC. Translating gives CASSYSSGQGKRNEQFF.

The CDR3 nucleotides read TGTGCCAGCAGCGCGAACTATGGCTACACCTTC. Protein sequence: CASSANYGYTF. This chain joins TRBV7-2 and TRBJ1-2; D unclear. CDR3 size: 11 residues. Germline-derived CDR1 and CDR2 are SGHTA and FQGNSA. Trimming took 5 bases from V and 2 from J, leaving 3 bases between them.

As to this clone: Within the sample, other DNA sequences also encode this same CDR3. The chain links TRBV5-1 to TRBJ1-1; 9 positions agree with TRBD1. The ends lost 2 bases at V and 1 base at J; junction bases unmatched: 3. CDR1 and CDR2 from the germline V gene are SGHRS and YFSETQ. The CDR3 sequence is 15 residues long. The CDR3 nucleotides read TGCGCCAGCAGCTTAGGGGACAGGGAGAACACTGAAGCTTTCTTT. It is translated as CASSLGDRENTEAFF. The entire variable domain, with the rest obtained from reference TRBV5-1 and TRBJ1-1, is as follows: KAGVTQTPRYLIKTRGQQVTLSCSPISGHRSVSWYQQTPGQGLQFLFEYFSETQRNKGNFPGRFSGRQFSNSRSEMNVSTLELGDSALYLCASSLGDRENTEAFFGQGTRLTVV.

In its sample, this clone was seen once. The chain has TRBV6-1 and TRBJ1-4; no clear D gene. The germline V gene has CDR1 MNHNS and CDR2 SASEGT. The CDR3 spans 15 residues. V dropped 2 bases and J dropped 7 bases, with 14 bases sitting between them. CDR3 residues: CASSETGTSGEKLFF. CDR3 sequence (DNA): TGTGCCAGCAGTGAAACGGGTACCTCGGGTGAAAAACTGTTTTTT.

The genes are TRBV10-3 and TRBJ2-2; 10 nucleotides line up with TRBD1. The CDR3 is 16 amino acids. Trimming cost V 4 bases and J 7 bases; bases outside gene matches: 9. The germline CDR1 and CDR2 sequences are ENHRY and SYGVKD. CDR3 in amino acids: CAISATGTGVVGELFF. The CDR3 DNA sequence: TGTGCCATCAGTGCAACCGGGACAGGGGTGGTCGGGGAGCTGTTTTTT.

In nucleotides, the CDR3 is TGTGCCAGTACCCAAACTGGGAGCGGGACCTACAATGAGCAGTTCTTC. Translating it yields CASTQTGSGTYNEQFF. The V and J genes are TRBV19 and TRBJ2-1; TRBD2 agrees at 7 bases. V shed 7 bases and J 2 bases; nucleotides not matched to a gene: 11. The CDR3 has 16 residues. Germline CDR1 reads LNHDA; CDR2 reads SQIVND (reference sequence).

This clone was counted a few times. J is TRBJ1-5 and V is TRBV10-1; the D is unclear. The CDR3 spans 13 residues. V was cut by 2 bases and J by 5 bases, with 7 bases left in between. CDR1 is WNHNN, CDR2 SYGVQD, per germline (reference sequence). The CDR3 here is CASSETVDQPQHF. CDR3 bases: TGCGCCAGCAGTGAGACGGTTGATCAGCCCCAGCATTTT.

This clone was seen a single time. J is TRBJ2-1 and V is TRBV6-5; 9 bases are shared with TRBD2. The CDR3 has 15 residues. From germline, CDR1 is MNHEY and CDR2 SVGAGI. Trimming at V came to 2 bases and at J to 5 bases, leaving 4 bases not matched to a gene. The CDR3 DNA follows: TGTGCCAGCAGTTACGTGACTAGCGGAGACAATGAGCAGTTCTTC. This encodes CASSYVTSGDNEQFF.

The gene calls are TRBV2 and TRBJ2-5; D call uncertain. CDR1 is SNHLY and CDR2 is FYNNEI in the germline V gene. The V and J ends lost 6 bases and 2 bases respectively, with 4 bases between them. There are 11 residues in the CDR3. In DNA, the CDR3 is TGTGCCAGCAGCCCGCAAGAGACCCAGTACTTC. Residues: CASSPQETQYF.

This chain links TRBV19 with TRBJ2-1, with 8 bases lining up with TRBD2. The CDR3 loop spans 15 amino acids. Germline CDR1 and CDR2: LNHDA and SQIVND (reference sequence). J gave up 4 bases and V 4 bases, and 6 bases lay outside the gene matches. In nucleotides, the CDR3 is TGTGCCAGTAGTACCGGGACTAGAGGATACAATGAGCAGTTCTTC. This gives the protein CASSTGTRGYNEQFF.

This rearrangement joins TRBV30 to TRBJ1-1; possibly TRBD1 for D (6 bases). Trimming stripped 8 bases from V and 3 bases from J, with 16 bases between. The CDR3 runs to 13 residues. Germline CDR1 reads GTSNPN; CDR2 reads SVGIG (reference sequence). This CDR3 reads CARQGGPDTEAFF. In DNA, the CDR3 is TGTGCCCGCCAAGGGGGGCCGGACACTGAAGCTTTCTTT. Full variable domain (missing parts from reference TRBV30 and TRBJ1-1): SQTIHQWPATLVQPVGSPLSLECTVEGTSNPNLYWYRQAAGRGLQLLFYSVGIGQISSEVPQNLSASRPQDRQFILSSKKLLLSDSGFYLCARQGGPDTEAFFGQGTRLTVV.